A single sample gave rise to the 19 T cell receptor beta chains below, sequenced in a study of OX40 agonist ivuxolimab in advanced cancers. Some clones are missing from TCRdb's copy, which holds only in-frame ones; the method was immunoSEQ multiplex PCR. The sample holds more than 75,000 clones, more than 80% seen once. The material sequenced was CD4+ or CD8+ T cells sorted from blood, taken in a trial of the OX40 agonist ivuxolimab. The receptor set was obtained from an adult with an advanced solid tumor such as melanoma, head and neck, liver or kidney cancer.

This clone occurred a few times. The chain links TRBV19 to TRBJ1-3; 10 bases fit TRBD1. The CDR3 runs 17 residues. Germline CDR1 LNHDA, CDR2 SQIVND (reference sequence). Losses at the gene ends were 7 bases for V and 4 bases for J; bases not matched to a gene: 13. The CDR3 sequence is CASNPSTGGASGNTIYF. The CDR3 DNA is TGTGCCAGTAACCCTTCGACAGGGGGCGCGTCAGGAAACACCATATATTTT.

The chain has TRBV14 and TRBJ2-1; D unresolved. CDR1 and CDR2 (germline): SGHDN, FVKESK. Trimming took 4 bases from V and 7 from J, leaving 11 bases between them. The CDR3 sequence is 13 residues long. DNA of the CDR3: TGTGCCAGCAGCCCGACCCGATCTAATGAGCAGTTCTTC. This encodes CASSPTRSNEQFF.

CDR3 residues: CASSEGDRNTDTQYF. The DNA for the CDR3 is TGTGCCAGCAGTGAAGGTGACAGGAACACAGATACGCAGTATTTT. The V and J genes are TRBV2 and TRBJ2-3; a possible D gene is TRBD1 (6 bases). CDR3 length: 15 residues. CDR1 SNHLY and CDR2 FYNNEI come from the germline V gene. Trimming took off 1 base at V and 2 bases at J, with 10 bases between the two ends.

The chain links TRBV19 to TRBJ2-7; D not resolved. The CDR3 runs to 13 residues. V was cut by 0 bases and J by 3 bases, with 6 bases left in between. Germline loops: CDR1 LNHDA, CDR2 SQIVND (reference sequence). This CDR3 reads CASSIERSYEQYV. CDR3 DNA sequence: TGTGCCAGTAGTATAGAAAGGAGCTACGAGCAGTACGTC.

The chain is built from TRBV5-1 and TRBJ2-7; tentative D call: TRBD1 (6 bases). CDR1 and CDR2 from the germline V gene are SGHRS and YFSETQ. Trimming shortened V by 0 bases and J by 1 base, and 11 bases separated the two germline ends. This CDR3 spans 15 amino acids. The DNA for the CDR3 is TGCGCCAGCAGCTTGGCCTCTGGACAGTCCTACGAGCAGTACTTC. Translation gives CASSLASGQSYEQYF.

The gene calls are TRBV18 and TRBJ2-2, with 8 bases aligning to TRBD1. CDR3 size: 15 residues. Trimming cost V 3 bases and J 1 base; bases outside gene matches: 1. Germline CDR1 KGHSH, CDR2 LQKENI. The CDR3 loop is CASSPGTGNTGELFF. DNA of the CDR3: TGTGCCAGCTCACCCGGGACAGGGAACACCGGGGAGCTGTTTTTT.

This clone has a single count. The chain has TRBV4-1 and TRBJ1-4; a weak D match, TRBD1 (6 bases). Trimming removed 0 bases at V and 4 bases at J, with 12 bases between. CDR3 length: 16 residues. Germline V lookup: CDR1 MGHRA, CDR2 YSYEKL. Written as DNA, the CDR3 is TGCGCCAGCAGCCAAGACGGACAGACAAATAATGAAAAACTGTTTTTT. Its translation is CASSQDGQTNNEKLFF.

V gene TRBV4-3 combines with J gene TRBJ2-2; 14 bases are shared with TRBD2. This CDR3 contains 17 residues. V shed 0 bases, J shed 7 bases, and the junction held 4 bases outside the gene matches. Per germline, CDR1 LGHNA and CDR2 YSLEER. CDR3 in DNA: TGCGCCAGCAGCCAAGACGGGGGACTAGCGGGAGTCGGGGAGCTGTTTTTT. Translating gives CASSQDGGLAGVGELFF.

The chain combines TRBV9 with TRBJ2-1, with a possible D match to TRBD2 (5 bases). This CDR3 is built from 14 residues. CDR1 is SGDLS and CDR2 is YYNGEE in the germline V gene. V lost 0 bases, J lost 3 bases, and 7 bases lay in between. The CDR3 sequence: CASSVGRNYNEQFF. CDR3 sequence (DNA): TGTGCCAGCAGCGTAGGGAGGAACTACAATGAGCAGTTCTTC.

The genes are TRBV28 and TRBJ1-2; a weak D match, TRBD1 (6 bases). CDR1 and CDR2 (germline): MDHEN, SYDVKM. The CDR3 runs to 14 residues. Trimming removed 0 bases from V and 5 bases from J, with 10 bases in between. The CDR3 is CASSLWDSRYGYTF. CDR3 bases: TGTGCCAGCAGTTTATGGGACAGTAGATATGGCTACACCTTC.

This clone was seen more than once but under ten times. The rearrangement uses TRBV10-3 and TRBJ1-2; D is unclear. CDR3 size: 12 residues. V shed 10 bases and J shed 8 bases, with 17 bases lying between them. The V gene's germline CDR1 is ENHRY and CDR2 SYGVKD. The CDR3, as DNA: TGTGCCACCCATACAGAGGTCGTGGGCTACACCTTC. Translation gives CATHTEVVGYTF.

CDR3 sequence reads: CASSLGRDRPNYGYTF. The CDR3 nucleotides are TGTGCCAGCAGCTTGGGCCGGGACAGGCCAAACTATGGCTACACCTTC. This chain links TRBV5-8 with TRBJ1-2, with 8 bases lining up with TRBD1. The ends lost 0 bases at V and 2 bases at J; junction bases unmatched: 6. Germline loops: CDR1 SGHTS, CDR2 YDEGEE. CDR3 length: 16 residues.

The CDR3 spells CASSLGKEGDIQYF. CDR3 nucleotide sequence: TGCGCCAGCAGCTTGGGAAAGGAAGGGGACATTCAGTACTTC. This sequence joins TRBV5-1 and TRBJ2-4, with D possibly TRBD1 on 5 matching bases. Trimming removed 0 bases from V and 8 bases from J, with 12 bases in between. This CDR3 has 14 residues. Germline lookup yields CDR1 SGHRS and CDR2 YFSETQ.

This chain uses TRBV5-1 with TRBJ2-5, with 9 positions matching TRBD2. V dropped 3 bases and J dropped 6; count of bases not matched to a gene: 12. The germline CDR1 and CDR2 sequences are SGHRS and YFSETQ. CDR3 length: 16 amino acids. DNA for the CDR3: TGCGCCAGCAGCTCACAAGCGGGGGGCTCCACTAAGACCCAGTACTTC. Protein: CASSSQAGGSTKTQYF. Variable domain in full (rest from reference TRBV5-1 and TRBJ2-5): KAGVTQTPRYLIKTRGQQVTLSCSPISGHRSVSWYQQTPGQGLQFLFEYFSETQRNKGNFPGRFSGRQFSNSRSEMNVSTLELGDSALYLCASSSQAGGSTKTQYFGPGTRLLVL.

J is TRBJ1-5 and V is TRBV28; D might be TRBD1 (5 bases). This CDR3 spans 16 amino acids. Trimming removed 6 bases at V and 4 bases at J, with 19 bases between. Per the germline V gene, CDR1 is MDHEN and CDR2 is SYDVKM. The CDR3 sequence: CASSRPGQRPNQPQHF. In DNA form, the CDR3 reads TGTGCCAGCAGCCGACCCGGACAAAGACCTAATCAGCCCCAGCATTTT.

The chain is built from TRBV7-2 and TRBJ2-4; 10 bases are a match to TRBD2. This CDR3 spans 17 amino acids. V was pared by 5 bases and J by 8 bases, with 15 bases of the junction left unmatched. CDR1 and CDR2 (germline): SGHTA, FQGNSA. CDR3 DNA sequence: TGTGCCAGCAGCCGGACGGGGCCTAGCGGGGGCCGGGACATTCAGTACTTC. Its protein is CASSRTGPSGGRDIQYF. The full variable domain, its missing parts supplied by reference TRBV7-2 and TRBJ2-4, is GAGVSQSPSNKVTEKGKDVELRCDPISGHTALYWYRQSLGQGLEFLIYFQGNSAPDKSGLPSDRFSAERTGGSVSTLTIQRTQQEDSAVYLCASSRTGPSGGRDIQYFGAGTRLSVL.

This clone appeared once. The V gene is TRBV28, the J gene TRBJ2-6; D not resolved. This CDR3 has 16 amino acids. CDR1 is MDHEN and CDR2 is SYDVKM in the germline V gene. V was clipped by 3 bases and J by 4 bases, with 13 bases between them. The DNA for the CDR3 is TGTGCCAGCAGTTTTTCAGGCGCTCCGGGGGCCAACGTCCTGACTTTC. Its protein product is CASSFSGAPGANVLTF.

The rearrangement uses TRBV20-1 and TRBJ1-1; D is unresolved. CDR1 DFQATT and CDR2 SNEGSKA come from the germline V gene (reference sequence). The CDR3 runs 11 residues. The V end lost 6 bases, the J end lost 3 bases, and 8 bases lay between the germline ends. The CDR3 DNA reads TGCAGTGCAACCTTCGACACTGAAGCTTTCTTT. Translating gives CSATFDTEAFF.

This chain joins TRBV18 and TRBJ2-1, with D uncertain. This CDR3 spans 13 amino acids. The germline V gene has CDR1 KGHSH and CDR2 LQKENI. V was shortened by 8 bases and J by 3 bases, with 11 bases between the two germline ends. For the CDR3, the DNA is TGTGCCAGCCAGCCTGATCTCTACAATGAGCAGTTCTTC. This encodes CASQPDLYNEQFF.